This T cell receptor beta chain was documented in a study of shared clonotypes between healthy human individuals. To note about this clone: Possible read error: a much larger clone is one base away.

The germline V gene has CDR1 MNHEY and CDR2 SVGAGI. V gave up 6 bases and J gave up 1 base, with 9 bases separating them. The length of the CDR3 is 13 residues. The protocol was immunoSEQ multiplex PCR, while the TCRdb copy is restricted to in-frame clones and leaves out a portion. The data hold 800,000 to 1,200,000 clones, with approximately 80% observed a single time. The rearrangement joins TRBV6-5 to TRBJ1-2; D perhaps matches TRBD1 (6 bases). Material: memory CD4+ T cells from PBMCs. Sample subset: CD45RA-negative fraction. The receptor comes from a man between 18 and 29 years old in good health. Some clones in this sample may be carry-over from other donors' samples. The CDR3 DNA sequence: TGTGCCAGCAGCCCGGACAGTAACTATGGCTACACCTTC. This gives the protein CASSPDSNYGYTF.